The 30 T cell receptor beta chains given below trace back to one sample, sequenced in a study of cytomegalovirus exposure and HLA in healthy donors. A multiplex PCR was run with 60 Vbeta primers and 13 Jbeta primers. Only in-frame clones appear in the TCRdb table, and some are missing; sequencing was by immunoSEQ multiplex PCR. This sample has under 150,000 clones, with 75% to 85% found just once. The sequenced material came from PBMCs. The receptors were gathered from a man aged 30 to 39 in good health and CMV-seropositive.

This chain uses TRBV11-1 with TRBJ1-1, with D possibly matching TRBD1 (5 bases). Germline CDR1 reads SGHAT; CDR2 reads FQDESV (reference sequence). V lost 3 bases and J 7 bases, leaving 21 bases between the germline ends. This CDR3 contains 16 residues. The CDR3 coding sequence is TGTGCCAGCAGCTTCGGTGCAGGGTACGCCGTCGTTGAAGCTTTCTTT. Its translation: CASSFGAGYAVVEAFF.

The chain joins TRBV27 to TRBJ2-7; no definite D call. Germline CDR1 is MNHEY and CDR2 is SMNVEV (reference sequence). This CDR3 region has 15 residues. The V gene lost 0 bases and the J gene lost 0 bases, with 9 bases spanning the gap. The CDR3 bases are TGTGCCAGCAGTTTATCGGGCAGGTTCTCCTACGAGCAGTACTTC. Translation: CASSLSGRFSYEQYF.

This clone appeared a single time. This chain connects TRBV5-1 to TRBJ2-1; 10 positions match TRBD2. This CDR3 is built from 15 residues. The V segment lost 0 bases and the J segment 7 bases; nucleotides outside the gene matches: 4. Germline V CDR1 and CDR2: SGHRS, YFSETQ. The CDR3 reads CASSLVASGGNEQFF. CDR3 in DNA: TGCGCCAGCAGCTTGGTGGCTAGCGGGGGAAATGAGCAGTTCTTC.

The CDR3 is CAWERGTSPYEQYF. CDR3 coding DNA: TGTGCCTGGGAGCGGGGAACTTCCCCCTACGAGCAGTACTTC. The chain links TRBV30 to TRBJ2-7; TRBD2 agrees at 7 bases. The CDR3 loop spans 14 amino acids. The V and J ends lost 5 bases and 2 bases, in that order; junction bases with no gene match: 9. Germline V CDR1 and CDR2: GTSNPN, SVGIG (reference sequence).

The rearrangement uses TRBV6-5 and TRBJ2-7; 9 bases align to TRBD1. CDR1 and CDR2 (germline): MNHEY, SVGAGI. V lost 6 bases and J lost 3; bases outside the gene matches: 3. The CDR3 covers 13 residues. For the CDR3, the DNA is TGTGCCAGCAGGGGACAGGGTCTCTACGAGCAGTACTTC. Encoded protein: CASRGQGLYEQYF.

CDR3: CASIHRDRGSWPYGYTF. The CDR3 DNA reads TGTGCCAGCATCCACCGGGACAGGGGGTCCTGGCCCTATGGCTACACCTTC. The chain joins TRBV28 to TRBJ1-2; 11 nucleotides line up with TRBD1. The V gene end was trimmed by 7 bases and the J gene end by 4 bases; junction bases not matched to a gene: 14. The CDR3 runs to 17 residues. CDR1 is MDHEN, CDR2 SYDVKM, per germline.

The chain combines TRBV5-4 with TRBJ2-3; D uncertain. Trimming left V 0 bases short and J 4 bases short, with 3 bases between. CDR3 length: 12 amino acids. The germline V gene encodes CDR1 SGHNT and CDR2 YYREEE (reference sequence). CDR3: CASSLASDTQYF. The CDR3 nucleotides are TGTGCCAGCAGCTTGGCATCAGATACGCAGTATTTT.

This clone occurred a few times. The V and J genes are TRBV11-3 and TRBJ1-3; 8 nucleotides align to TRBD1. The CDR3 is made up of 14 amino acids. J lost 7 bases, V lost 5 bases, and 7 bases had no gene match. Germline assignment: CDR1 SGHNT and CDR2 YENEEA. The DNA for the CDR3 is TGTGCCAGCAGCCCGCGGACAGGGTTGAACACCATATATTTT. Its translation is CASSPRTGLNTIYF.

In this sample, this clone turned up a few times. V and J are TRBV10-3 and TRBJ2-1; 11 bases align to TRBD2. Trimming took 6 bases from V and 1 from J; bases not matched to a gene: 5. Germline CDR1 ENHRY, CDR2 SYGVKD. This CDR3 contains 16 residues. DNA for the CDR3: TGTGCCATCAGCAGCGGGACTAGCGGTTCCTACAATGAGCAGTTCTTC. This encodes CAISSGTSGSYNEQFF.

The V gene is TRBV5-4, the J gene TRBJ2-1, with TRBD2 identical over 16 bases. CDR1 and CDR2 (germline): SGHNT, YYREEE (reference sequence). Germline trimming cut 1 base from V and 3 bases from J; bases unmatched to any gene: 10. The CDR3 length is 20 residues. The CDR3 region has the DNA TGTGCCAGCAGCTTGTTCGGGACTAGCGGGGGGGCCTTGGTCTACAATGAGCAGTTCTTC. Its protein is CASSLFGTSGGALVYNEQFF.

This chain connects TRBV10-3 to TRBJ2-2; 7 bases fit TRBD1. The CDR3 sequence is 17 residues long. Germline loops: CDR1 ENHRY, CDR2 SYGVKD. The junction had 16 bases not matched to a gene; V was cut back by 7 bases and J by 5 bases. The CDR3 sequence: CAIKKDRLDRKTGELFF. Here the CDR3 DNA reads TGTGCCATCAAAAAGGACAGGTTAGATCGAAAGACCGGGGAGCTGTTTTTT.

The chain recombines TRBV29-1 with TRBJ2-1; D call uncertain. Trimming took 6 bases from V and 2 from J, leaving 11 bases between them. The CDR3 covers 13 residues. CDR1 SQVTM and CDR2 ANQGSEA come from the germline V gene. The CDR3 protein is CSVLPGTYNEQFF. The CDR3 nucleotides read TGCAGCGTGCTACCAGGTACCTACAATGAGCAGTTCTTC.

J is TRBJ1-2 and V is TRBV4-3; no clear D gene. This CDR3 is 16 amino acids long. Trimming took off 1 base at V and 0 bases at J, with 12 bases between the two ends. Per germline, CDR1 LGHNA and CDR2 YSLEER. The CDR3 bases are TGCGCCAGCAGCCAAGGGGCGTCACGAGCTAACTATGGCTACACCTTC. As protein: CASSQGASRANYGYTF.

The CDR3 DNA follows: TGTGCCAGCAGCTTAGCCACAGGAGCTAACTATGGCTACACCTTC. Translating gives CASSLATGANYGYTF. The rearrangement joins TRBV7-2 to TRBJ1-2; D perhaps matches TRBD1 (5 bases). V dropped 0 bases and J dropped 0 bases, with 8 bases sitting between them. The CDR3 runs to 15 residues. In germline, CDR1 is SGHTA, CDR2 FQGNSA.

The chain employs TRBV7-3 and TRBJ1-1, with D hard to call. Germline V gene data show CDR1 as SGHTA and CDR2 as FQGTGA. V was shortened by 0 bases and J by 3 bases, with 5 bases between the two germline ends. This CDR3 contains 13 residues. The CDR3 region has the DNA TGTGCCAGCAGCTTAACCCGGGACACTGAAGCTTTCTTT. It specifies CASSLTRDTEAFF. The variable domain in full, completed from reference TRBV7-3 and TRBJ1-1, reads GAGVSQTPSNKVTEKGKYVELRCDPISGHTALYWYRQSLGQGPEFLIYFQGTGAADDSGLPNDRFFAVRPEGSVSTLKIQRTERGDSAVYLCASSLTRDTEAFFGQGTRLTVV.

The CDR3 spells CASSLRPYEGAANTEAFF. The CDR3 DNA is TGTGCCAGCAGCTTGCGGCCTTACGAAGGCGCGGCGAACACTGAAGCTTTCTTT. V and J are TRBV11-1 and TRBJ1-1; D ambiguous. V lost 3 bases and J lost 1, with 21 bases in between. The CDR3 has 18 residues. Germline values: CDR1 SGHAT, CDR2 FQDESV (reference sequence).

The chain is built from TRBV10-3 and TRBJ2-2; TRBD1 might be the D (6 bases). The ends were cut back, 7 bases at V and 1 base at J, with 10 bases in the middle. Germline values: CDR1 ENHRY, CDR2 SYGVKD. This CDR3 has 14 amino acids. The CDR3 nucleotides read TGTGCCATCACCCCGGACAGGAACACCGGGGAGCTGTTTTTT. Translating it yields CAITPDRNTGELFF.

This clone was found a few times. V and J are TRBV13 and TRBJ2-3, with 7 bases aligning to TRBD1. With 6 bases clipped from V and 1 base from J, the junction kept 7 bases outside the gene matches. The CDR3 has 15 amino acids. CDR1 and CDR2 from the germline V gene are PRHDT and FYEKMQ (reference sequence). The DNA for the CDR3 is TGTGCCAGCAGTTCAGGGGGTTGGGGCACAGATACGCAGTATTTT. Translating it yields CASSSGGWGTDTQYF. The full variable domain, its missing parts supplied by reference TRBV13 and TRBJ2-3, is AAGVIQSPRHLIKEKRETATLKCYPIPRHDTVYWYQQGPGQDPQFLISFYEKMQSDKGSIPDRFSAQQFSDYHSELNMSSLELGDSALYFCASSSGGWGTDTQYFGPGTRLTVL.

The chain carries TRBV5-5 and TRBJ1-5; D is ambiguous. Germline V gives CDR1 SGHKS, CDR2 YYEKEE (reference sequence). Trimming shortened V by 3 bases and J by 6 bases, and 13 bases separated the two germline ends. There are 14 residues in the CDR3. The CDR3 spells CASSSTRSVQPQHF. CDR3 coding DNA: TGTGCCAGCAGCTCGACCCGAAGCGTTCAGCCCCAGCATTTT.

The chain uses TRBV4-2 and TRBJ2-3; 11 bases fit TRBD2. Germline loops: CDR1 LGHNA, CDR2 YNFKEQ. This CDR3 has 16 amino acids. Trimming cost V 2 bases and J 7 bases; bases outside gene matches: 8. The CDR3 sequence: CASSQPGLAGPNTQYF. The DNA for the CDR3 is TGTGCCAGCAGCCAACCCGGACTAGCGGGTCCCAATACGCAGTATTTT.

In its sample, this clone was seen a few times. V is TRBV6-5 and J is TRBJ1-6, with 8 nucleotides matching TRBD1. The germline V gene encodes CDR1 MNHEY and CDR2 SVGAGI. The CDR3 is 15 residues long. The trim removed 1 base at V and 10 bases at J, leaving 6 bases unmatched. The CDR3 here is CASSYWGRQGSPLHF. CDR3 coding DNA: TGTGCCAGCAGTTACTGGGGCCGACAGGGGTCACCCCTCCACTTT.

V and J are TRBV5-1 and TRBJ2-1; 8 nucleotides agree with TRBD2. The CDR3 runs to 15 residues. The junction had 6 bases not matched to a gene; V was cut back by 5 bases and J by 2 bases. Germline V gene lookup returns CDR1 SGHRS and CDR2 YFSETQ. The CDR3 DNA reads TGCGCCAGCAGGAGTGGGACTAGTCCCTACAATGAGCAGTTCTTC. It encodes CASRSGTSPYNEQFF. Full variable domain (remainder filled in from reference TRBV5-1 and TRBJ2-1): KAGVTQTPRYLIKTRGQQVTLSCSPISGHRSVSWYQQTPGQGLQFLFEYFSETQRNKGNFPGRFSGRQFSNSRSEMNVSTLELGDSALYLCASRSGTSPYNEQFFGPGTRLTVL.

The chain joins TRBV10-3 to TRBJ2-7; D is ambiguous. Germline CDR1 reads ENHRY; CDR2 reads SYGVKD. This CDR3 spans 13 amino acids. V was shortened by 2 bases and J by 2 bases, with 7 bases between the two germline ends. The CDR3 nucleotides are TGTGCCATCAGTGAGAGTAGTCCCTACGAGCAGTACTTC. This codes for CAISESSPYEQYF.

This sequence joins TRBV7-8 and TRBJ2-1; D perhaps matches TRBD2 (5 bases). From germline, CDR1 is SGHVS and CDR2 FQNEAQ. CDR3 size: 15 residues. Trimming shortened V by 2 bases and J by 4 bases, and 12 bases separated the two germline ends. The CDR3 spells CASSLRRYGYNEQFF. The CDR3 DNA reads as TGTGCCAGCAGCTTAAGGAGGTATGGGTACAATGAGCAGTTCTTC.

This clone was recorded only once. The genes are TRBV7-2 and TRBJ1-6; 8 bases are a match to TRBD1. CDR1 and CDR2 (germline): SGHTA, FQGNSA. This CDR3 has 14 amino acids. With 5 bases clipped from V and 7 bases from J, the junction kept 4 bases outside the gene matches. The CDR3 loop is CASSRTGPNSPLHF. The CDR3 DNA follows: TGTGCCAGCAGCCGGACAGGGCCCAATTCACCCCTCCACTTT. The whole variable domain, filled in from reference TRBV7-2 and TRBJ1-6, reads GAGVSQSPSNKVTEKGKDVELRCDPISGHTALYWYRQSLGQGLEFLIYFQGNSAPDKSGLPSDRFSAERTGGSVSTLTIQRTQQEDSAVYLCASSRTGPNSPLHFGNGTRLTVT.

This chain connects TRBV6-1 to TRBJ1-5; possibly TRBD1 for D (6 bases). V was shortened by 1 base and J by 0 bases, with 13 bases between the two germline ends. Germline lookup yields CDR1 MNHNS and CDR2 SASEGT. The CDR3 is 17 residues long. The CDR3 DNA reads as TGTGCCAGCAGTGAAGGGACAGAGGCTGGTAGCAATCAGCCCCAGCATTTT. Translated: CASSEGTEAGSNQPQHF.

The chain is built from TRBV10-3 and TRBJ2-7; the D gene is possibly TRBD1 (7 bases). The V end was cut by 8 bases, the J end by 0 bases, with 14 bases between. CDR3 length: 14 residues. Germline-derived CDR1 and CDR2 are ENHRY and SYGVKD. For the CDR3, the DNA is TGTGCCATCGGGGGCGGGGACAGCTCCTACGAGCAGTACTTC. Amino acids: CAIGGGDSSYEQYF.

The chain couples TRBV7-9 to TRBJ1-2; 10 positions agree with TRBD1. The CDR3 runs to 14 residues. Germline-derived CDR1 and CDR2 are SEHNR and FQNEAQ (reference sequence). V shed 4 bases, J shed 7 bases, and the junction held 6 bases outside the gene matches. This CDR3 reads CASSSPGQGFGYTF. The CDR3 DNA sequence: TGTGCCAGCAGCTCACCGGGACAGGGGTTTGGCTACACCTTC. Drawing the rest from reference TRBV7-9 and TRBJ1-2, the complete variable domain is DTGVSQNPRHKITKRGQNVTFRCDPISEHNRLYWYRQTLGQGPEFLTYFQNEAQLEKSRLLSDRFSAERPKGSFSTLEIQRTEQGDSAMYLCASSSPGQGFGYTFGSGTRLTVV.

V and J are TRBV7-2 and TRBJ1-5; D unclear. Trimming took off 5 bases at V and 4 bases at J, with 9 bases between the two ends. This CDR3 contains 13 residues. Germline V lookup: CDR1 SGHTA, CDR2 FQGNSA. CDR3 loop: CASSPTVNQPQHF. The CDR3 DNA reads as TGTGCCAGCAGCCCAACAGTGAATCAGCCCCAGCATTTT.

With respect to this clone: The same CDR3 also results from other DNA sequences found in this sample. The CDR3 sequence: CASSLVRLNTEAFF. CDR3 DNA sequence: TGTGCCAGCAGCTTAGTCAGGCTCAACACTGAAGCTTTCTTT. This sequence joins TRBV7-2 and TRBJ1-1; D is undetermined. Deletions cut 1 base from V and 2 bases from J, with 8 bases between. The CDR3 length is 14 residues. CDR1 is SGHTA, CDR2 FQGNSA, per germline.